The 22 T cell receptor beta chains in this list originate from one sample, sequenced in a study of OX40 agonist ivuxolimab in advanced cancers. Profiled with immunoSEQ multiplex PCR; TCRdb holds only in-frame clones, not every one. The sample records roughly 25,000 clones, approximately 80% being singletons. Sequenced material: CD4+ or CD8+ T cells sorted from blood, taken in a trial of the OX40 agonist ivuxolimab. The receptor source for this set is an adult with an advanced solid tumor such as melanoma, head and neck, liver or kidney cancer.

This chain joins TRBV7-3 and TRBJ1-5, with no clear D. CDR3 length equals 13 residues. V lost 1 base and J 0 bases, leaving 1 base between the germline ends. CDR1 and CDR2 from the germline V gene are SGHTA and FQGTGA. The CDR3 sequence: CASSLNSNQPQHF. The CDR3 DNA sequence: TGTGCCAGCAGCTTAAATAGCAATCAGCCCCAGCATTTT.

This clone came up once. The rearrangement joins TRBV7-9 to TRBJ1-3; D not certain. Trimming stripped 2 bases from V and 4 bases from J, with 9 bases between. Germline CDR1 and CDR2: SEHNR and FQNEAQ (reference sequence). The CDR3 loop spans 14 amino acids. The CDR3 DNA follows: TGTGCCAGCAGCTTACTTAGAGGAGGAAACACCATATATTTT. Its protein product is CASSLLRGGNTIYF.

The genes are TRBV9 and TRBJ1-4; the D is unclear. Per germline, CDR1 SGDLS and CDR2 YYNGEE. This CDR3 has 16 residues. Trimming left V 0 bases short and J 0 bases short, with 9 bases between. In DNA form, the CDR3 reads TGTGCCAGCAGCGTAGGCGACGGGACAACTAATGAAAAACTGTTTTTT. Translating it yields CASSVGDGTTNEKLFF.

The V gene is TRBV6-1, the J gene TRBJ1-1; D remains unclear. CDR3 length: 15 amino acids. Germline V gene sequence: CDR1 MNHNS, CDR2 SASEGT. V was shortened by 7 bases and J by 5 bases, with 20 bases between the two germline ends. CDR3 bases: TGTGCCAGCACTTTAAGGAGGGCGGTTGGGACTGAAGCTTTCTTT. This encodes CASTLRRAVGTEAFF.

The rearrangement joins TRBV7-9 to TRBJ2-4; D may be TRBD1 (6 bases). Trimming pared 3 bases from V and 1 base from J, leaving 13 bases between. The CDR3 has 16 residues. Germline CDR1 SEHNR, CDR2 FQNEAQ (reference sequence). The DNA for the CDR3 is TGTGCCAGCAGCTTTCACAGGGTGAGCGCCAAAAACATTCAGTACTTC. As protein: CASSFHRVSAKNIQYF.

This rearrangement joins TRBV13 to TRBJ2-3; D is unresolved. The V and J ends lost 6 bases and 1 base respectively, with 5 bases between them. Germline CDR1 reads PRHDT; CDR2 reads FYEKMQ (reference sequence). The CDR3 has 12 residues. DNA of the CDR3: TGTGCCAGCAGTCATGGCACAGATACGCAGTATTTT. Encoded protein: CASSHGTDTQYF.

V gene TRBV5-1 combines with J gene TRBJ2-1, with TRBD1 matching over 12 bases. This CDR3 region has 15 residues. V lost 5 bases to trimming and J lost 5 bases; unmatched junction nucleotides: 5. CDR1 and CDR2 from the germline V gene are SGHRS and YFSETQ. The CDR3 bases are TGCGCCAGCAGACTCGGGACAGGGGGCCACAATGAGCAGTTCTTC. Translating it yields CASRLGTGGHNEQFF. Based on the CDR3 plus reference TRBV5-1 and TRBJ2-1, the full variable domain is KAGVTQTPRYLIKTRGQQVTLSCSPISGHRSVSWYQQTPGQGLQFLFEYFSETQRNKGNFPGRFSGRQFSNSRSEMNVSTLELGDSALYLCASRLGTGGHNEQFFGPGTRLTVL.

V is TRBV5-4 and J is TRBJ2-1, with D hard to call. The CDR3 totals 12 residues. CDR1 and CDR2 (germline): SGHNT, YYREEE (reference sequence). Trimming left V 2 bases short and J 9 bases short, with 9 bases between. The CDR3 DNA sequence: TGTGCCAGCAGCTTCTCAGTTGGTGAGCAGTTCTTC. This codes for CASSFSVGEQFF.

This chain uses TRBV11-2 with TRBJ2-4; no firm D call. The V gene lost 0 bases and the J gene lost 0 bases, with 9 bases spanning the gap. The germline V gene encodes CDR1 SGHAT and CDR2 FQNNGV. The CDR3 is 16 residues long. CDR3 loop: CASSLELGGAKNIQYF. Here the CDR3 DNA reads TGTGCCAGCAGCTTAGAGCTGGGCGGAGCCAAAAACATTCAGTACTTC.

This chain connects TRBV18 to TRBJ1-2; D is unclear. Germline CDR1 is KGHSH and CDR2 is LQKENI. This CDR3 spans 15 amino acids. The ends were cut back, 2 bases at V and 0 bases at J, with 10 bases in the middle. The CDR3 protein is CASSPGQRANYGYTF. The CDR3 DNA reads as TGTGCCAGCTCACCAGGGCAGAGAGCTAACTATGGCTACACCTTC.

The CDR3 sequence is CAISELWASGGATTVYSGANVLTF. DNA of the CDR3: TGTGCCATCAGTGAACTCTGGGCTAGCGGGGGGGCTACTACGGTATACTCTGGGGCCAACGTCCTGACTTTC. The chain recombines TRBV10-3 with TRBJ2-6; 12 bases are shared with TRBD2. Germline V gene lookup returns CDR1 ENHRY and CDR2 SYGVKD. The CDR3 length is 24 residues. The V segment lost 3 bases and the J segment 0 bases; nucleotides outside the gene matches: 21.

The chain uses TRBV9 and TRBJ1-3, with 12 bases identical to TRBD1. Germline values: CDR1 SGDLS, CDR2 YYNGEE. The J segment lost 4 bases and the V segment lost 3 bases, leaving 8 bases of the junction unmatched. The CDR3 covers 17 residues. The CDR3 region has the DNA TGTGCCAGCAGCGGCGCCGGGACAGGGGGCCTCGGAAACACCATATATTTT. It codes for CASSGAGTGGLGNTIYF.

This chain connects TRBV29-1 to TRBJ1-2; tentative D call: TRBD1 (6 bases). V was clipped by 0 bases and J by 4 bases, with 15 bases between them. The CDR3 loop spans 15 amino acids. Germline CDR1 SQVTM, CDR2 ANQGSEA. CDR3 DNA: TGCAGCGTTGAAGATCTTGGGGGCTACAGCTATGGCTACACCTTC. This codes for CSVEDLGGYSYGYTF. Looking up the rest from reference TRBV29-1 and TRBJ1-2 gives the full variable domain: SAVISQKPSRDICQRGTSLTIQCQVDSQVTMMFWYRQQPGQSLTLIATANQGSEATYESGFVIDKFPISRPNLTFSTLTVSNMSPEDSSIYLCSVEDLGGYSYGYTFGSGTRLTVV.

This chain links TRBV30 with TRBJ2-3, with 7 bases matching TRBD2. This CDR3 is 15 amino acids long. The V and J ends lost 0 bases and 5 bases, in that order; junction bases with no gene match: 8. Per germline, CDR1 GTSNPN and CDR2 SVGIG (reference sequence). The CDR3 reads CAWSVRGREVDTQYF. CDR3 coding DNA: TGTGCCTGGAGTGTACGGGGGAGGGAGGTAGATACGCAGTATTTT. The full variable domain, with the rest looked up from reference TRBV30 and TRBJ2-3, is SQTIHQWPATLVQPVGSPLSLECTVEGTSNPNLYWYRQAAGRGLQLLFYSVGIGQISSEVPQNLSASRPQDRQFILSSKKLLLSDSGFYLCAWSVRGREVDTQYFGPGTRLTVL.

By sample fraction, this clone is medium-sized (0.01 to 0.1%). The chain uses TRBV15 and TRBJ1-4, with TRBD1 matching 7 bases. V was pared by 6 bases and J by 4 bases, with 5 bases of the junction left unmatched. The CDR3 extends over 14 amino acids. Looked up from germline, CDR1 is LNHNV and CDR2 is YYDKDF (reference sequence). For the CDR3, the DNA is TGTGCCACCAGGGGGGACAGTAATAATGAAAAACTGTTTTTT. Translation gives CATRGDSNNEKLFF.

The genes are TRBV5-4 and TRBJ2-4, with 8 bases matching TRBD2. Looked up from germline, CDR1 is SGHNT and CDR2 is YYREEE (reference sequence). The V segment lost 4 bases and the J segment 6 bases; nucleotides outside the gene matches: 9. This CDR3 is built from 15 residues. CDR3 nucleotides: TGTGCCAGCAGCGCCGGGGGGGGGCCTCCAAACATTCAGTACTTC. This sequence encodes CASSAGGGPPNIQYF.

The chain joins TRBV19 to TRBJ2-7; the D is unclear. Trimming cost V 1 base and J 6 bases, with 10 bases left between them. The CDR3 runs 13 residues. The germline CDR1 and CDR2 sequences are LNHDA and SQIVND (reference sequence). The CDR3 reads CASSIVPLSEQYF. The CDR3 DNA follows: TGTGCCAGTAGTATAGTGCCCTTATCCGAGCAGTACTTC. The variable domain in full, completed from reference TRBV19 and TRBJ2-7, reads DGGITQSPKYLFRKEGQNVTLSCEQNLNHDAMYWYRQDPGQGLRLIYYSQIVNDFQKGDIAEGYSVSREKKESFPLTVTSAQKNPTAFYLCASSIVPLSEQYFGPGTRLTVT.

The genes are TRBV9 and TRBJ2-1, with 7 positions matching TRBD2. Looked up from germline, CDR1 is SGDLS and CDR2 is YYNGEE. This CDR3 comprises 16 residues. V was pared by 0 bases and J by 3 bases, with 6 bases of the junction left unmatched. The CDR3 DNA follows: TGTGCCAGCAGCGTAGATGCGGGAGAAGGCTACAATGAGCAGTTCTTC. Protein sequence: CASSVDAGEGYNEQFF.

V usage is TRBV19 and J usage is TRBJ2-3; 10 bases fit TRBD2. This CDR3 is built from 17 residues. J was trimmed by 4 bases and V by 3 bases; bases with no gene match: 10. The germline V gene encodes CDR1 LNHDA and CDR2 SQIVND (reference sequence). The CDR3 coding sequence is TGTGCCAGTAGTATCGGGGTAGCGGGGGGCGGCGCAGATACGCAGTATTTT. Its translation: CASSIGVAGGGADTQYF.

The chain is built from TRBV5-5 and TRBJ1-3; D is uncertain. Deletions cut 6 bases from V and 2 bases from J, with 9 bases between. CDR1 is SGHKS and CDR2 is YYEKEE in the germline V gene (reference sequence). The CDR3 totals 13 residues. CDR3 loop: CASTPAPGNTIYF. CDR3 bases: TGTGCCAGCACCCCCGCGCCTGGAAACACCATATATTTT. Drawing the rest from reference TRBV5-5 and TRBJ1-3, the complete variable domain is DAGVTQSPTHLIKTRGQQVTLRCSPISGHKSVSWYQQVLGQGPQFIFQYYEKEERGRGNFPDRFSARQFPNYSSELNVNALLLGDSALYLCASTPAPGNTIYFGEGSWLTVV.

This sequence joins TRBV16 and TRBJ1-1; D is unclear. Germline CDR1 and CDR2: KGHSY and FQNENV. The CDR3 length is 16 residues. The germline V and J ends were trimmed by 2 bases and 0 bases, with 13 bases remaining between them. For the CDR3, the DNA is TGTGCCAGCAGCCAAGTAGGACGGGGAATGAACACTGAAGCTTTCTTT. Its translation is CASSQVGRGMNTEAFF. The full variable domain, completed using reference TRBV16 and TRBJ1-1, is GEEVAQTPKHLVRGEGQKAKLYCAPIKGHSYVFWYQQVLKNEFKFLISFQNENVFDETGMPKERFSAKCLPNSPCSLEIQATKLEDSAVYFCASSQVGRGMNTEAFFGQGTRLTVV.

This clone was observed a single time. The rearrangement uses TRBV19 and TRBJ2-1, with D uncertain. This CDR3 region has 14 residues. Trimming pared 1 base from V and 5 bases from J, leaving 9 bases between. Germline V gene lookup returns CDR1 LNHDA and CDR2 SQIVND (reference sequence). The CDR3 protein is CASSIAPENNEQFF. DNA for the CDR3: TGTGCCAGTAGTATAGCCCCCGAGAACAATGAGCAGTTCTTC.